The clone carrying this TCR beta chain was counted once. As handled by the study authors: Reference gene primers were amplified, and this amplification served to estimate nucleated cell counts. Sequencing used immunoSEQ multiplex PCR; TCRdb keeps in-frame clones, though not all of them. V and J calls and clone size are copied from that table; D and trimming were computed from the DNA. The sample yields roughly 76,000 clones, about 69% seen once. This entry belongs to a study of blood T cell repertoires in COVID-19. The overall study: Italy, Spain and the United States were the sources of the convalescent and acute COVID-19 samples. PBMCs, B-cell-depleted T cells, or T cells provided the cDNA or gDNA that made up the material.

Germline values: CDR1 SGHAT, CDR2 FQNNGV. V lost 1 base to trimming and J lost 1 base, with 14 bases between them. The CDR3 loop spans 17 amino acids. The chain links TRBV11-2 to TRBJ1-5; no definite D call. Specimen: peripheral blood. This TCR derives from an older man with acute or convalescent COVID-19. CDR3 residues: CASSLGQASWSNQPQHF. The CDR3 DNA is TGTGCCAGCAGCTTAGGGCAGGCGTCCTGGAGCAATCAGCCCCAGCATTTT.